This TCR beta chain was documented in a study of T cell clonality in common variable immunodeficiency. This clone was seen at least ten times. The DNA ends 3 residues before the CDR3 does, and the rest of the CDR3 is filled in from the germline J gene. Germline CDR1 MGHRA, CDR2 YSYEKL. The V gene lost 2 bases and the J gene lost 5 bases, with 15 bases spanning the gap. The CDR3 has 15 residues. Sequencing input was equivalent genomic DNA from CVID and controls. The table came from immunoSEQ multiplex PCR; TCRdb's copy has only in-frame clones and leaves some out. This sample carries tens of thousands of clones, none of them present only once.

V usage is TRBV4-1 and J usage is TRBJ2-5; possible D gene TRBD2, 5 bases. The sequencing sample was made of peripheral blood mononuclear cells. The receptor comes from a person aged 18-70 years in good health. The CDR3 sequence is CASSQRWAGGETQYF. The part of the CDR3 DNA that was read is TGCGCCAGCAGCCAACGATGGGCCGGCGGGGAGACC.